A single sample is the source of the 22 T cell receptor beta chains below, sequenced in a study of a mutant IDH1 vaccine in newly diagnosed glioma. As for time point: week 23, last vaccination. Vaccinated patients received 300 ug of mutant IDH1 20-mer peptide per dose, with topical imiquimod. No antigen has been identified for these receptors. Clones were sequenced by immunoSEQ multiplex PCR, and TCRdb holds only the in-frame ones, with some missing. The sample shows over 35,000 clones, roughly 80% of them seen only once. The material was PBMCs, obtained from a glioma patient whose treatment included an IDH1 peptide vaccine. These receptors originate from a man aged 40-49 years with glioma.

This clone was picked up a small number of times. This chain uses TRBV15 with TRBJ1-5; the D is unclear. The CDR3 runs to 14 residues. Germline CDR1 is LNHNV and CDR2 is YYDKDF (reference sequence). V shed 1 base and J shed 0 bases, with 4 bases lying between them. CDR3 protein: CATSRGISNQPQHF. CDR3 DNA sequence: TGTGCCACCAGCAGAGGGATTAGCAATCAGCCCCAGCATTTT.

The J gene is TRBJ1-5, the V gene TRBV18; D may be TRBD1 (6 bases). Trimming pared 2 bases from V and 0 bases from J, leaving 11 bases between. The CDR3 is 16 residues long. Germline V gives CDR1 KGHSH, CDR2 LQKENI. CDR3: CASSPLQGDSNQPQHF. CDR3 coding DNA: TGTGCCAGCTCACCATTACAGGGAGATAGCAATCAGCCCCAGCATTTT.

The chain couples TRBV6-5 to TRBJ2-1; D might be TRBD1 (5 bases). The CDR3 spans 14 residues. V lost 4 bases, J lost 5 bases, and 12 bases lay in between. Germline CDR1 reads MNHEY; CDR2 reads SVGAGI. The CDR3 DNA sequence: TGTGCCAGCAGTTGGCGCCAGGGTAACAATGAGCAGTTCTTC. It specifies CASSWRQGNNEQFF.

The gene calls are TRBV5-5 and TRBJ2-6; 7 nucleotides agree with TRBD1. Trimming cost V 0 bases and J 4 bases; bases outside gene matches: 4. This CDR3 spans 16 amino acids. Looked up from germline, CDR1 is SGHKS and CDR2 is YYEKEE (reference sequence). Here the CDR3 DNA reads TGTGCCAGCAGCTTGGCACAGGGGAGAGGGGCCAACGTCCTGACTTTC. This translates into CASSLAQGRGANVLTF.

CDR3: CASSPPGGVTIYF. CDR3 nucleotide sequence: TGTGCCAGCAGCCCTCCCGGGGGGGTCACCATATATTTT. The chain carries TRBV11-2 and TRBJ1-3; TRBD1 is a possible D gene (5 bases). This CDR3 region has 13 residues. Germline CDR1 is SGHAT and CDR2 is FQNNGV. V was trimmed by 5 bases and J by 9 bases, leaving 14 bases between them. Complete variable domain (other parts from reference TRBV11-2 and TRBJ1-3): EAGVAQSPRYKIIEKRQSVAFWCNPISGHATLYWYQQILGQGPKLLIQFQNNGVVDDSQLPKDRFSAERLKGVDSTLKIQPAKLEDSAVYLCASSPPGGVTIYFGEGSWLTVV.

V usage is TRBV7-8 and J usage is TRBJ2-7, with TRBD2 matching 7 bases. The CDR3 is 15 amino acids. Germline V gene lookup returns CDR1 SGHVS and CDR2 FQNEAQ. J was trimmed by 5 bases and V by 4 bases; bases with no gene match: 11. The CDR3 spells CASSSDPTSSHEQYF. CDR3 nucleotides: TGTGCCAGCAGCTCCGATCCGACTAGCAGCCACGAGCAGTACTTC.

This chain connects TRBV28 to TRBJ1-2; D not resolved. Between the trimmed V and J ends, which lost 1 base and 5 bases, there was a span of 11 bases. The CDR3 runs to 14 residues. In germline, CDR1 is MDHEN, CDR2 SYDVKM. This CDR3 is CASSLLNGEYGYTF. CDR3 nucleotide sequence: TGTGCCAGCAGTTTATTAAACGGTGAATATGGCTACACCTTC.

This chain joins TRBV5-1 and TRBJ1-5; maybe TRBD1 (6 bases). The CDR3 length is 16 residues. CDR1 is SGHRS, CDR2 YFSETQ, per germline. The V gene lost 0 bases and the J gene lost 4 bases, with 14 bases spanning the gap. CDR3 in amino acids: CASSLEGDRWNQPQHF. In nucleotides, the CDR3 is TGCGCCAGCAGCTTGGAGGGCGACAGGTGGAATCAGCCCCAGCATTTT.

V gene TRBV2 combines with J gene TRBJ1-1, with D unresolved. Per germline, CDR1 SNHLY and CDR2 FYNNEI. The CDR3 spans 15 residues. The V end lost 4 bases, the J end lost 5 bases, and 17 bases lay between the germline ends. CDR3: CASSVSQTRGTEAFF. CDR3 bases: TGTGCCAGCAGTGTATCGCAGACCCGAGGGACTGAAGCTTTCTTT.

This clone has just a few counts. The gene calls are TRBV25-1 and TRBJ1-3; perhaps TRBD1 as D (5 bases). This CDR3 is 13 amino acids long. CDR1 is MGHDK, CDR2 SYGVNS, per germline. Trimming cost V 3 bases and J 3 bases, with 6 bases left between them. The CDR3 bases are TGTGCCAGCAGTGAGGGGGTTGGAAACACCATATATTTT. Residues: CASSEGVGNTIYF.

The chain carries TRBV27 and TRBJ1-2; D ambiguous. V gave up 5 bases and J gave up 4 bases, with 14 bases separating them. The germline CDR1 and CDR2 sequences are MNHEY and SMNVEV (reference sequence). This CDR3 is 14 amino acids long. The CDR3 is CASSPYNQFYGYTF. The CDR3 DNA follows: TGTGCCAGCAGTCCTTATAATCAATTCTATGGCTACACCTTC.

The CDR3 sequence is CASSVPGQGSNYGYTF. The DNA of the CDR3 is TGTGCCAGCAGCGTGCCGGGACAGGGGTCTAACTATGGCTACACCTTC. This chain joins TRBV5-4 and TRBJ1-2, with 10 bases identical to TRBD1. The CDR3 has 16 residues. The ends lost 4 bases at V and 0 bases at J; junction bases unmatched: 6. The V gene's germline CDR1 is SGHNT and CDR2 YYREEE (reference sequence).

CDR3 protein: CASSAGQGAYNEQFF. Written as DNA, the CDR3 is TGTGCCAGCAGCGCGGGACAGGGGGCGTACAATGAGCAGTTCTTC. The chain has TRBV9 and TRBJ2-1, with 12 bases identical to TRBD1. J was trimmed by 4 bases and V by 3 bases; bases with no gene match: 2. CDR1 and CDR2 from the germline V gene are SGDLS and YYNGEE. The CDR3 extends over 15 amino acids.

The rearrangement uses TRBV5-6 and TRBJ1-2, with no clear D. From germline, CDR1 is SGHDT and CDR2 YYEEEE. There are 15 residues in the CDR3. The V end lost 1 base, the J end lost 1 base, and 11 bases lay between the germline ends. The CDR3, as DNA: TGTGCCAGCAGCTTGATCGCGGCAGTTAACTATGGCTACACCTTC. This sequence encodes CASSLIAAVNYGYTF. The variable domain in full, completed from reference TRBV5-6 and TRBJ1-2, reads DAGVTQSPTHLIKTRGQQVTLRCSPKSGHDTVSWYQQALGQGPQFIFQYYEEEERQRGNFPDRFSGHQFPNYSSELNVNALLLGDSALYLCASSLIAAVNYGYTFGSGTRLTVV.

This chain joins TRBV4-2 and TRBJ1-3; TRBD1 matches 7 bases. The J segment lost 0 bases and the V segment lost 0 bases, leaving 5 bases of the junction unmatched. Germline V gene sequence: CDR1 LGHNA, CDR2 YNFKEQ. The CDR3 runs to 17 residues. CDR3 protein: CASSQDLGQSSGNTIYF. The CDR3, as DNA: TGTGCCAGCAGCCAAGATTTGGGACAGAGCTCTGGAAACACCATATATTTT.

The chain couples TRBV7-3 to TRBJ1-2; 7 bases match TRBD1. The CDR3 is 13 amino acids. Germline CDR1 reads SGHTA; CDR2 reads FQGTGA. The trim removed 5 bases at V and 5 bases at J, leaving 5 bases unmatched. The CDR3 coding sequence is TGTGCCAGCAGCCCGGACAGGCAGTATGGCTACACCTTC. Translating gives CASSPDRQYGYTF.

J is TRBJ2-7 and V is TRBV4-2; 8 nucleotides agree with TRBD1. Germline-derived CDR1 and CDR2 are LGHNA and YNFKEQ. The CDR3 loop spans 12 amino acids. With V trimmed by 6 bases and J by 7 bases, 5 bases remained unmatched. CDR3 coding DNA: TGTGCCAGCAGGACAGGGGCCGGGGAGCAGTACTTC. Encoded protein: CASRTGAGEQYF.

This chain links TRBV5-6 with TRBJ2-1; D gene ambiguous. The germline V and J ends were trimmed by 4 bases and 6 bases, with 17 bases remaining between them. The CDR3 runs 15 residues. Germline CDR1 reads SGHDT; CDR2 reads YYEEEE. The chain's CDR3 is CASSLGPNLGNEQFF. The CDR3 DNA reads as TGTGCCAGCAGCCTCGGGCCAAACCTGGGCAATGAGCAGTTCTTC.

This chain links TRBV5-1 with TRBJ1-1, with D possibly TRBD1 on 5 matching bases. This CDR3 has 14 amino acids. The V and J ends lost 7 bases and 6 bases respectively, with 19 bases between them. CDR1 SGHRS and CDR2 YFSETQ come from the germline V gene. The CDR3 loop reads CASGETAGIAEAFF. CDR3 bases: TGCGCCAGCGGAGAGACAGCGGGTATTGCTGAAGCTTTCTTT. Full variable domain (rest looked up from reference TRBV5-1 and TRBJ1-1): KAGVTQTPRYLIKTRGQQVTLSCSPISGHRSVSWYQQTPGQGLQFLFEYFSETQRNKGNFPGRFSGRQFSNSRSEMNVSTLELGDSALYLCASGETAGIAEAFFGQGTRLTVV.

By share, this clone counts as medium-sized (0.01 to 0.1%). The chain uses TRBV5-1 and TRBJ1-1; D unresolved. Germline loops: CDR1 SGHRS, CDR2 YFSETQ. V dropped 0 bases and J dropped 1 base, with 7 bases sitting between them. CDR3 length: 14 residues. CDR3 sequence reads: CASSLAHGNTEAFF. DNA of the CDR3: TGCGCCAGCAGCTTGGCCCACGGGAACACTGAAGCTTTCTTT.

CDR3 nucleotide sequence: TGTGCCAGCAGCCAAGAGGGGGCAGGGGGGCAAAATGAAAAACTGTTTTTT. As protein: CASSQEGAGGQNEKLFF. The chain is built from TRBV4-2 and TRBJ1-4; 7 bases are shared with TRBD1. The CDR3 spans 17 residues. Looked up from germline, CDR1 is LGHNA and CDR2 is YNFKEQ. J gave up 5 bases and V 0 bases, and 9 bases lay outside the gene matches.

The rearrangement joins TRBV19 to TRBJ1-4, with D perhaps TRBD1 (5 bases). CDR1 and CDR2 from the germline V gene are LNHDA and SQIVND (reference sequence). CDR3 size: 14 residues. The V end lost 6 bases, the J end lost 8 bases, and 16 bases lay between the germline ends. The CDR3, as DNA: TGTGCCAGTAGACGAGGGCAGGGTAGCGAAAAACTGTTTTTT. This gives the protein CASRRGQGSEKLFF.